These 10 T cell receptor beta chains were all obtained from the same sample, sequenced in a study of response to subunit inactivated influenza vaccine. TCRdb called the RT-PCR reads again in MiXCR, with one record for every CDR3 protein. The data contain about 650,000 distinct CDR3 sequences, 12% to 15% of them singletons. Sequenced here: PBMCs from blood, sampled 14 to 15 days before vaccination. The receptors derive from a man in his forties or fifties who received an inactivated influenza vaccine.

This clonotype was detected a few times. The chain is built from TRBV12-3 or TRBV12-4 and TRBJ2-1, with D possibly being TRBD1 (6 bases). The CDR3 has 14 residues. V was shortened by 7 bases and J by 0 bases, with 10 bases between the two germline ends. Written as DNA, the CDR3 is TGTGCCAGCACCTCAGGGGCCTCCTACAATGAGCAGTTCTTC. It is translated as CASTSGASYNEQFF.

The table lists this clonotype with a few counts. V gene TRBV20-1 combines with J gene TRBJ2-3; D possibly uses TRBD1 or TRBD2 (5 bases each). Germline V gene data show CDR1 as DFQATT and CDR2 as SNEGSKA (reference sequence). This CDR3 has 14 amino acids. With 3 bases removed from V and 5 bases from J, the gap between germline ends came to 15 bases. In nucleotides, the CDR3 is TGCAGTGCTAGGTGGGGGATCAACAGAGATACGCAGTATTTT. Translated, it gives CSARWGINRDTQYF.

This clonotype was observed a handful of times. The genes are TRBV6-2 or TRBV6-3 and TRBJ2-3; TRBD2 matches at 7 bases. CDR3 length equals 15 residues. Germline CDR1 is MNHEY and CDR2 is SVGEGT. The V and J ends lost 6 bases and 4 bases, in that order; junction bases with no gene match: 10. CDR3 region: CASRRRDYHPDTQYF. In DNA form, the CDR3 reads TGTGCCAGCAGACGACGGGACTACCACCCAGATACGCAGTATTTT.

This chain links TRBV2 with TRBJ2-5; D might be TRBD1 (6 bases). In germline, CDR1 is SNHLY, CDR2 FYNNEI. The CDR3 covers 15 residues. The V end lost 6 bases, the J end lost 1 base, and 15 bases lay between the germline ends. CDR3 DNA: TGTGCCAGCAGCGCCGGGACAAGCCTCCAAGAGACCCAGTACTTC. This translates into CASSAGTSLQETQYF.

J is TRBJ2-7 and V is TRBV2, with 7 bases lining up with TRBD1. V gave up 2 bases and J gave up 3 bases; unmatched junction bases: 7. The CDR3 contains 15 residues. Germline loops: CDR1 SNHLY, CDR2 FYNNEI. CDR3 region: CASSEMGQSRYEQYF. In nucleotides, the CDR3 is TGTGCCAGCAGTGAAATGGGACAGTCCCGCTACGAGCAGTACTTC.

The J gene is TRBJ2-7, the V gene TRBV9, with D tentatively TRBD2 (6 bases). The CDR3 has 17 residues. Germline-derived CDR1 and CDR2 are SGDLS and YYNGEE. V lost 0 bases and J lost 3, with 19 bases in between. This CDR3 is CASSVGRGHEDNYEQYF. CDR3 bases: TGTGCCAGCAGCGTAGGGCGGGGCCATGAGGACAACTACGAGCAGTACTTC.

Points on this clonotype: It may be a read error: a sequence one base away is much more abundant. V gene TRBV10-3 combines with J gene TRBJ2-3; D not resolved. The CDR3 totals 15 residues. Germline CDR1 ENHRY, CDR2 SYGVKD. V lost 3 bases and J lost 0, with 10 bases in between. The CDR3, as DNA: TGTGCCATCAGTGATTCGACAACCAGCACAGATACGCAGTATTTT. This codes for CAISDSTTSTDTQYF.

V is TRBV4-2 and J is TRBJ1-5; 8 nucleotides agree with TRBD1. The junction had 9 bases not matched to a gene; V was cut back by 2 bases and J by 6 bases. CDR1 is LGHNA and CDR2 is YNFKEQ in the germline V gene. The CDR3 runs 16 residues. The CDR3 DNA follows: TGTGCCAGCAGCCAACCAGCCAGGGGGCGCGGTCAGCCCCAGCATTTT. Residues: CASSQPARGRGQPQHF.

A few counts support this clonotype. The chain uses TRBV5-1 and TRBJ1-3; 8 bases are shared with TRBD1. Germline trimming cut 4 bases from V and 4 bases from J; bases unmatched to any gene: 4. The CDR3 covers 14 residues. Germline V gives CDR1 SGHRS, CDR2 YFSETQ. The CDR3 DNA sequence: TGCGCCAGCAGCCAGACAGGGGTCGGAAACACCATATATTTT. Amino acid sequence: CASSQTGVGNTIYF.

The rearrangement uses TRBV4-3 and TRBJ2-1; 7 bases match TRBD1. Germline V gives CDR1 LGHNA, CDR2 YSLEER. The CDR3 runs 17 residues. V was clipped by 0 bases and J by 2 bases; unmatched bases: 7. The CDR3 DNA is TGCGCCAGCAGCCAAGAGGGGACAGTAAACCCCTACAATGAGCAGTTCTTC. It codes for CASSQEGTVNPYNEQFF.